Listed here is a single TCR beta chain. Its cognate antigen is unknown. The authors sequenced TCR beta from blood CD8+ and CD4+ T cells. FACS enriched CD8+ TEMRA cells, while bulk CD8+ and CD4+ were negatively isolated. V lost 6 bases and J 11 bases, leaving 25 bases between the germline ends. Germline V gives CDR1 MNHEY, CDR2 SMNVEV (reference sequence). CDR3 length equals 15 residues. The sample originates from a study of CD8 T cells in Susac syndrome. The authors reverse transcribed roughly 0.45 to 1 ug RNA with random hexamers. The method of amplification for TCR beta CDR3 was immunoSEQ multiplex PCR, covering 54 Vbeta and 13 Jbeta. TCRdb re-analysed the immunoSEQ multiplex PCR reads in MiXCR, keeping a single row per CDR3 protein. The sample carries approximately 170,000 distinct CDR3 sequences, 90% to 95% recorded once. General study results and limits: By the study's own acknowledgment, its TCR sequencing and HLA analysis included relatively few individuals.

V is TRBV27 and J is TRBJ1-2; D ambiguous. The material sequenced was CD4+ T cells from PBMCs. This clonotype was sampled from a human donor in good health. The CDR3 sequence: CASRSSTTSPAWYTF. CDR3 DNA: TGTGCCAGCAGATCCTCGACCACCTCACCCGCTTGGTACACCTTC.